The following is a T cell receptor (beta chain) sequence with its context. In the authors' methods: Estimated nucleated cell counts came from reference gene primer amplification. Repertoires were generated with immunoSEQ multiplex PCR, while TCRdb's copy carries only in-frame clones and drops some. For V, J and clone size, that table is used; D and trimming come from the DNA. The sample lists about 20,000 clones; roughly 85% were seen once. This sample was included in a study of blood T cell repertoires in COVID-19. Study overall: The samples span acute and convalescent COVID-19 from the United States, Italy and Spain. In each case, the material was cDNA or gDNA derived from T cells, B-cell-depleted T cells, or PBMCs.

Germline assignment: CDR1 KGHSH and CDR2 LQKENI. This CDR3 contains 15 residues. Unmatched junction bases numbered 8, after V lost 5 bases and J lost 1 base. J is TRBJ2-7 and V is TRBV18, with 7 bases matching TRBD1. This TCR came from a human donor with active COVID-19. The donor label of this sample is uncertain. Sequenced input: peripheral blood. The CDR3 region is CASSAGTATSYEQYF. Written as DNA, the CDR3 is TGTGCCAGCTCAGCCGGGACAGCAACTTCCTACGAGCAGTACTTC. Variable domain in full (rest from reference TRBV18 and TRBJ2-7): NAGVMQNPRHLVRRRGQEARLRCSPMKGHSHVYWYRQLPEEGLKFMVYLQKENIIDESGMPKERFSAEFPKEGPSILRIQQVVRGDSAAYFCASSAGTATSYEQYFGPGTRLTVT.